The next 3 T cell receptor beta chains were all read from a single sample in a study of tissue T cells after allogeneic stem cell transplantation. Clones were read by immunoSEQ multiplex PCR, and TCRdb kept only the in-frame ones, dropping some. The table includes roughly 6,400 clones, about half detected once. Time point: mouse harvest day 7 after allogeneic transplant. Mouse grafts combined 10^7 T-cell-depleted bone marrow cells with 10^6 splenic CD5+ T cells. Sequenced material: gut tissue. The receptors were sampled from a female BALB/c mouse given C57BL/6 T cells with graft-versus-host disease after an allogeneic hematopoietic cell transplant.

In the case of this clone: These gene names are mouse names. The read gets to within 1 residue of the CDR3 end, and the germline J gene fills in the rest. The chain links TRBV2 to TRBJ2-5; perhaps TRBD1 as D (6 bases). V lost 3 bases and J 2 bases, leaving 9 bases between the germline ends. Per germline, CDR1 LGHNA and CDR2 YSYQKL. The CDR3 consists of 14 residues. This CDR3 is CASSHGQFQDTQYF. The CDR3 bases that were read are TGTGCCAGCAGCCATGGACAGTTCCAAGACACCCAGTAC.

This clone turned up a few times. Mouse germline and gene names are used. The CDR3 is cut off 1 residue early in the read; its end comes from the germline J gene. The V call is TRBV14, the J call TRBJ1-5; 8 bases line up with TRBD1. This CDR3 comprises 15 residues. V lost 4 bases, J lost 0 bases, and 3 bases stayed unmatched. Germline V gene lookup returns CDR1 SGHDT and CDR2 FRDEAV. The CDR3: CASSDRGYNNQAPLF. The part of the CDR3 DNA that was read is TGTGCCAGCAGTGACAGGGGCTATAACAACCAGGCTCCGCTT.

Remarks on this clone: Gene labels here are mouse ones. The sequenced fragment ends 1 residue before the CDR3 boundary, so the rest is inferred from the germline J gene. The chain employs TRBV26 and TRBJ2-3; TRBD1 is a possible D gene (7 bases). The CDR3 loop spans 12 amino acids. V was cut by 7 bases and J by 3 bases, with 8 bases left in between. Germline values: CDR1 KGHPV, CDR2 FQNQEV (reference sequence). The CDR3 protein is CASTGGAETLYF. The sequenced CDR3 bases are TGTGCCAGCACAGGGGGGGCAGAAACGCTGTAT.